Each of the 32 T cell receptor beta chains below was sequenced from the same sample in a study of cytomegalovirus exposure and HLA in healthy donors. Using immunoSEQ multiplex PCR, the repertoire was profiled, and TCRdb retains in-frame clones only, with some absent. Of 120,000 or so clones listed, approximately 88% were seen once; the top ten hold roughly 2%. The sample was PBMCs. The receptors stem from a woman aged 18-35 years in good health and CMV-seronegative.

The chain couples TRBV19 to TRBJ1-1; D remains ambiguous. Germline V gene sequence: CDR1 LNHDA, CDR2 SQIVND (reference sequence). V lost 9 bases, J lost 0 bases, and 14 bases lay in between. The CDR3 runs to 14 residues. CDR3 sequence: CASRKVFMNTEAFF. In DNA, the CDR3 is TGTGCCAGCAGGAAGGTCTTCATGAACACTGAAGCTTTCTTT.

V is TRBV5-1 and J is TRBJ1-3; 9 nucleotides align to TRBD1. The trim removed 4 bases at V and 4 bases at J, leaving 6 bases unmatched. CDR3 length: 15 residues. The germline V gene encodes CDR1 SGHRS and CDR2 YFSETQ. The CDR3 loop is CASSRDRGSGNTIYF. CDR3 bases: TGCGCCAGCAGCCGAGACAGGGGGTCCGGAAACACCATATATTTT.

This clone was seen more than once but under ten times. The chain carries TRBV12-5 and TRBJ2-7; 7 bases agree with TRBD2. The junction had 7 bases not matched to a gene; V was cut back by 6 bases and J by 2 bases. Germline V CDR1 and CDR2: LGHNT, FRNRAP. The CDR3 length is 14 residues. CDR3 in amino acids: CASGLGTNTYEQYF. The CDR3 coding sequence is TGTGCTAGTGGCCTAGGGACTAATACCTACGAGCAGTACTTC.

The V gene is TRBV28, the J gene TRBJ1-1; tentatively, D is TRBD1 (5 bases). This CDR3 is 16 amino acids long. Deletions cut 7 bases from V and 2 bases from J, with 20 bases between. The V gene's germline CDR1 is MDHEN and CDR2 SYDVKM. In nucleotides, the CDR3 is TGTGCCAGCAACTTCGCGGGGCGGACCCCAAACACTGAAGCTTTCTTT. It specifies CASNFAGRTPNTEAFF.

The sample holds one count of this clone. In DNA form, the CDR3 reads TGTGCCAGCACCGGCGGGGGGCGGGAGGCGGAAGCGGAACAGTTCTTC. Encoded protein: CASTGGGREAEAEQFF. The chain uses TRBV7-6 and TRBJ2-1, with 8 bases lining up with TRBD2. Germline V CDR1 and CDR2: SGHVS, FNYEAQ. The CDR3 extends over 16 amino acids. V dropped 7 bases and J dropped 13; count of bases not matched to a gene: 21. The whole variable domain, remainder taken from reference TRBV7-6 and TRBJ2-1, is GAGVSQSPRYKVTKRGQDVALRCDPISGHVSLYWYRQALGQGPEFLTYFNYEAQQDKSGLPNDRFSAERPEGSISTLTIQRTEQRDSAMYRCASTGGGREAEAEQFFGPGTRLTVL.

The chain recombines TRBV18 with TRBJ2-1, with 12 bases aligning to TRBD2. CDR1 is KGHSH, CDR2 LQKENI, per germline. Trimming took 0 bases from V and 8 from J; bases not matched to a gene: 14. This CDR3 is 19 amino acids long. CDR3 nucleotide sequence: TGTGCCAGCTCACCACCCTCTAGCGGGAGGGCCTTTGCGCGGCATGAGCAGTTCTTC. Translating gives CASSPPSSGRAFARHEQFF. The variable domain in full, with the rest retrieved from reference TRBV18 and TRBJ2-1, is NAGVMQNPRHLVRRRGQEARLRCSPMKGHSHVYWYRQLPEEGLKFMVYLQKENIIDESGMPKERFSAEFPKEGPSILRIQQVVRGDSAAYFCASSPPSSGRAFARHEQFFGPGTRLTVL.

The rearrangement uses TRBV6-1 and TRBJ1-1; 8 bases are shared with TRBD1. After removal of 8 bases from V and 5 bases from J, the junction contained 7 bases not matched to a gene. The CDR3 extends over 13 amino acids. The V gene's germline CDR1 is MNHNS and CDR2 SASEGT. CDR3 amino acids: CASGNRGGTEAFF. CDR3 nucleotide sequence: TGTGCCAGCGGAAACAGGGGGGGGACTGAAGCTTTCTTT.

The rearrangement joins TRBV7-9 to TRBJ2-7; possible D gene TRBD2, 6 bases. This CDR3 has 16 residues. Trimming took off 7 bases at V and 0 bases at J, with 19 bases between the two ends. Per the germline V gene, CDR1 is SEHNR and CDR2 is FQNEAQ (reference sequence). The CDR3 region is CASISLEGQSSYEQYF. In DNA form, the CDR3 reads TGTGCCAGCATATCTTTGGAGGGGCAGAGCTCCTACGAGCAGTACTTC.

This clone was counted only a few times. The chain carries TRBV27 and TRBJ2-1; D is possibly TRBD2 (5 bases). The CDR3 loop spans 16 amino acids. V was pared by 6 bases and J by 2 bases, with 17 bases between. Per the germline V gene, CDR1 is MNHEY and CDR2 is SMNVEV (reference sequence). The CDR3 loop is CASSRIGLTTYNEQFF. CDR3 coding DNA: TGTGCCAGCAGCCGTATCGGACTGACTACCTACAATGAGCAGTTCTTC.

This sequence joins TRBV7-2 and TRBJ2-1; 10 bases match TRBD2. There are 17 residues in the CDR3. Germline CDR1 SGHTA, CDR2 FQGNSA. Unmatched junction bases numbered 8, after V lost 5 bases and J lost 1 base. The CDR3 DNA reads as TGTGCCAGCAGCCTCCTGCCTAGCGGGAGTTCCTACAATGAGCAGTTCTTC. As protein: CASSLLPSGSSYNEQFF. Based on the CDR3 plus reference TRBV7-2 and TRBJ2-1, the full variable domain is GAGVSQSPSNKVTEKGKDVELRCDPISGHTALYWYRQSLGQGLEFLIYFQGNSAPDKSGLPSDRFSAERTGGSVSTLTIQRTQQEDSAVYLCASSLLPSGSSYNEQFFGPGTRLTVL.

This chain uses TRBV14 with TRBJ2-7; 9 nucleotides agree with TRBD2. The ends lost 4 bases at V and 3 bases at J; junction bases unmatched: 1. The CDR3 consists of 13 residues. The germline gives CDR1 SGHDN, CDR2 FVKESK. CDR3 loop: CASSPAGGYEQYF. DNA for the CDR3: TGTGCCAGCAGCCCAGCGGGGGGCTACGAGCAGTACTTC.

Here the CDR3 reads CASSPSPSGAYNEQFF. The CDR3 region has the DNA TGTGCCAGCTCACCCAGCCCTAGCGGGGCCTACAATGAGCAGTTCTTC. The chain uses TRBV18 and TRBJ2-1, with 9 bases that match TRBD2. Per germline, CDR1 KGHSH and CDR2 LQKENI. V was pared by 3 bases and J by 2 bases, with 5 bases of the junction left unmatched. The CDR3 covers 16 residues. Complete variable domain (other parts from reference TRBV18 and TRBJ2-1): NAGVMQNPRHLVRRRGQEARLRCSPMKGHSHVYWYRQLPEEGLKFMVYLQKENIIDESGMPKERFSAEFPKEGPSILRIQQVVRGDSAAYFCASSPSPSGAYNEQFFGPGTRLTVL.

CDR3 nucleotides: TGTGCCAGCAGCTTAACGACTAGCGCCTACAATGAGCAGTTCTTC. Its protein product is CASSLTTSAYNEQFF. This chain links TRBV7-3 with TRBJ2-1; 8 bases map to TRBD2. The germline V gene has CDR1 SGHTA and CDR2 FQGTGA. V shed 0 bases and J 2 bases; nucleotides not matched to a gene: 0. This CDR3 has 15 amino acids.

The V gene is TRBV6-5, the J gene TRBJ2-7; TRBD2 might be the D (6 bases). CDR1 is MNHEY, CDR2 SVGAGI, per germline. The CDR3 consists of 15 residues. V lost 6 bases to trimming and J lost 0 bases, with 15 bases between them. The CDR3 sequence: CASSPERVFSYEQYF. CDR3 coding DNA: TGTGCCAGCAGCCCCGAGCGGGTTTTCTCCTACGAGCAGTACTTC.

The count of this clone is one. This chain joins TRBV2 and TRBJ2-2; 9 bases fit TRBD1. CDR3 length equals 14 residues. The V gene's germline CDR1 is SNHLY and CDR2 FYNNEI. With 6 bases clipped from V and 7 bases from J, the junction kept 6 bases outside the gene matches. CDR3 loop: CASRGDRDLGELFF. The DNA of the CDR3 is TGTGCCAGCAGGGGGGACAGGGATCTCGGGGAGCTGTTTTTT. Full variable domain (remainder filled in from reference TRBV2 and TRBJ2-2): EPEVTQTPSHQVTQMGQEVILRCVPISNHLYFYWYRQILGQKVEFLVSFYNNEISEKSEIFDDQFSVERPDGSNFTLKIRSTKLEDSAMYFCASRGDRDLGELFFGEGSRLTVL.

This chain links TRBV11-3 with TRBJ2-5; a possible D gene is TRBD2 (5 bases). The V end was cut by 1 base, the J end by 5 bases, with 8 bases between. This CDR3 comprises 13 residues. In germline, CDR1 is SGHNT, CDR2 YENEEA. The CDR3 DNA is TGTGCCAGCAGCTTAGTTCCGGGGGAGACCCAGTACTTC. Translated: CASSLVPGETQYF.

The chain couples TRBV5-6 to TRBJ2-5; 7 bases align to TRBD2. The CDR3 covers 16 residues. Losses at the gene ends were 4 bases for V and 4 bases for J; bases not matched to a gene: 13. Germline assignment: CDR1 SGHDT and CDR2 YYEEEE. The CDR3 spells CASSTYPSGGRETQYF. As DNA, the CDR3 is TGTGCCAGCAGCACCTATCCTAGCGGAGGCCGAGAGACCCAGTACTTC.

The V gene is TRBV7-8, the J gene TRBJ1-1; possibly TRBD1 for D (6 bases). Between the trimmed V and J ends, which lost 0 bases and 4 bases, there was a span of 27 bases. The CDR3 spans 20 residues. Germline CDR1 reads SGHVS; CDR2 reads FQNEAQ. CDR3 sequence: CASSLAPGTDRTPGSTEAFF. The CDR3 coding sequence is TGTGCCAGCAGCTTAGCACCGGGGACCGACAGGACCCCAGGGAGCACTGAAGCTTTCTTT.

As to this clone: Compared with germline, one end of the junction differs, possibly owing to a read error. This chain links TRBV18 with TRBJ1-1; D uncertain. The germline gives CDR1 KGHSH, CDR2 LQKENI. The CDR3 runs to 12 residues. CDR3 nucleotides: TGTGCCAGCTCCCCACTCATAGATGAAGCTTTCTTT. Translation gives CASSPLIDEAFF.

This chain connects TRBV19 to TRBJ2-1, with 13 bases lining up with TRBD2. CDR3 length: 15 residues. CDR1 is LNHDA, CDR2 SQIVND, per germline (reference sequence). Germline trimming cut 4 bases from V and 10 bases from J; bases unmatched to any gene: 7. CDR3 sequence: CASSKLAGGIREQFF. In DNA, the CDR3 is TGTGCCAGTAGTAAACTAGCGGGAGGGATAAGGGAGCAGTTCTTC. The full variable domain, rest sourced from reference TRBV19 and TRBJ2-1, is DGGITQSPKYLFRKEGQNVTLSCEQNLNHDAMYWYRQDPGQGLRLIYYSQIVNDFQKGDIAEGYSVSREKKESFPLTVTSAQKNPTAFYLCASSKLAGGIREQFFGPGTRLTVL.

The rearrangement joins TRBV9 to TRBJ1-2; D is ambiguous. CDR1 SGDLS and CDR2 YYNGEE come from the germline V gene. V was cut by 3 bases and J by 8 bases, with 8 bases left in between. There are 11 residues in the CDR3. The CDR3 sequence is CASSGHGGYTF. For the CDR3, the DNA is TGTGCCAGCAGCGGCCACGGGGGCTACACCTTC.

This clone was observed a single time. The genes are TRBV7-3 and TRBJ2-7, with TRBD1 matching over 11 bases. Germline assignment: CDR1 SGHTA and CDR2 FQGTGA. The CDR3 covers 13 residues. Losses at the gene ends were 4 bases for V and 7 bases for J; bases not matched to a gene: 3. The CDR3 region is CASSSGTGGEQYF. As DNA, the CDR3 is TGTGCCAGCAGCTCCGGGACAGGGGGGGAGCAGTACTTC.

J is TRBJ1-4 and V is TRBV6-1; 7 positions agree with TRBD1. V lost 2 bases to trimming and J lost 3 bases; unmatched junction nucleotides: 3. This CDR3 has 15 amino acids. Germline V CDR1 and CDR2: MNHNS, SASEGT. The DNA of the CDR3 is TGTGCCAGCAGTGAATCCCAGGGGGCTAATGAAAAACTGTTTTTT. This translates into CASSESQGANEKLFF.

The chain has TRBV14 and TRBJ1-2, with no clear D. There are 15 residues in the CDR3. The germline CDR1 and CDR2 sequences are SGHDN and FVKESK. Trimming left V 0 bases short and J 5 bases short, with 13 bases between. The CDR3 region is CASSQEVGASYGYTF. The CDR3 DNA follows: TGTGCCAGCAGCCAAGAAGTGGGCGCAAGTTATGGCTACACCTTC.

The J gene is TRBJ2-1, the V gene TRBV27, with no clear D. Germline CDR1 and CDR2: MNHEY and SMNVEV (reference sequence). The CDR3 sequence is 14 residues long. Deletions cut 2 bases from V and 2 bases from J, with 7 bases between. CDR3 coding DNA: TGTGCCAGCAGTTTAACAGATACCTACAATGAGCAGTTCTTC. It codes for CASSLTDTYNEQFF.

To note about this clone: Relative to the germline gene, one junction end is altered; a read error may explain this. The chain recombines TRBV7-7 with TRBJ2-1; weak D call: TRBD2 (6 bases). Germline V gene lookup returns CDR1 SSHAT and CDR2 FNYEAQ (reference sequence). CDR3 size: 14 residues. The CDR3 here is CASSLSGSYNEQFF. In DNA, the CDR3 is TGTGCTAGCAGCTTATCCGGGAGTTACAATGAGCAGTTCTTC.

The gene calls are TRBV5-1 and TRBJ2-1; D not certain. CDR3 size: 14 residues. Germline V gene data show CDR1 as SGHRS and CDR2 as YFSETQ. Between the trimmed V and J ends, which lost 0 bases and 9 bases, there was a span of 13 bases. The CDR3 bases are TGCGCCAGCAGCTTGGGCTCGGCCTCAGGTGAGCAGTTCTTC. Residues: CASSLGSASGEQFF.

The chain combines TRBV18 with TRBJ2-7; 10 nucleotides agree with TRBD2. In germline, CDR1 is KGHSH, CDR2 LQKENI. The V and J ends lost 6 bases and 6 bases, in that order; junction bases with no gene match: 11. The CDR3 consists of 15 residues. CDR3 region: CASSPTGTSVSEQYF. In DNA form, the CDR3 reads TGTGCCAGCTCGCCTACCGGGACTAGCGTCAGCGAGCAGTACTTC.

V usage is TRBV18 and J usage is TRBJ2-5; TRBD1 aligns across 7 bases. CDR1 and CDR2 (germline): KGHSH, LQKENI. The CDR3 loop spans 16 amino acids. Unmatched junction bases numbered 13, after V lost 3 bases and J lost 6 bases. As DNA, the CDR3 is TGTGCCAGCTCACCGATCCAGGGGCAGGGGGTCCAGACCCAGTACTTC. It specifies CASSPIQGQGVQTQYF.

The J gene is TRBJ2-5, the V gene TRBV7-9; 8 bases are a match to TRBD2. The V and J ends lost 7 bases and 4 bases, in that order; junction bases with no gene match: 11. This CDR3 comprises 15 residues. Germline lookup yields CDR1 SEHNR and CDR2 FQNEAQ (reference sequence). The CDR3 DNA is TGTGCCAGCACCGGATCGGGGGGGTCGAGAGAGACCCAGTACTTC. This translates into CASTGSGGSRETQYF.

The chain employs TRBV9 and TRBJ1-2, with D uncertain. The V gene lost 5 bases and the J gene lost 0 bases, with 5 bases spanning the gap. CDR1 is SGDLS, CDR2 YYNGEE, per germline. The CDR3 loop spans 12 amino acids. CDR3 protein: CASSSTNYGYTF. CDR3 coding DNA: TGTGCCAGCAGTTCCACTAACTATGGCTACACCTTC.

The chain links TRBV29-1 to TRBJ2-7, with 7 nucleotides matching TRBD2. V was clipped by 5 bases and J by 5 bases; unmatched bases: 6. CDR3 length: 12 residues. Germline-derived CDR1 and CDR2 are SQVTM and ANQGSEA. CDR3 sequence: CSVSGEYDEQYF. In DNA form, the CDR3 reads TGCAGCGTTAGCGGGGAGTATGACGAGCAGTACTTC.